This entry lists 18 T cell receptor beta chains sequenced from one sample in a study of regulatory T cells in long-lasting Graves disease. Through Arm-PCR of CDR3 regions and iRepertoire HTBI primers, TCR beta libraries were built. TCRdb re-analysed the multiplex PCR reads in MiXCR, keeping a single row per CDR3 protein. The table has 350,000 to 500,000 distinct CDR3 sequences, roughly 15% seen once. Specified time point: newly diagnosed GD, antithyroid drugs for less than 3 months. Extracted PBMC RNA gave rise to the TCR library. These data are also associated with another study on T cells in Graves' hyperthyroidism and ophthalmopathy.

Sequencing used peripheral blood mononuclear cells (PBMCs), obtained at new diagnosis, from a patient treated with antithyroid drugs. Receptors were obtained from a woman aged 45 to 65 with Graves disease.

The rearrangement links TRBV28 to TRBJ1-1, with D unclear. Germline CDR1 and CDR2: MDHEN and SYDVKM. The V and J ends lost 7 bases and 1 base respectively, with 10 bases between them. The CDR3 contains 13 residues. For the CDR3, the DNA is TGTGCCAGCACCAACCCGGGGAACACTGAAGCTTTCTTT. It encodes CASTNPGNTEAFF.

This clonotype was counted ten times or more. J is TRBJ2-1 and V is TRBV7-9; a weak D match, TRBD2 (6 bases). Trimming cost V 1 base and J 0 bases, with 10 bases left between them. CDR1 is SEHNR and CDR2 is FQNEAQ in the germline V gene (reference sequence). The CDR3 consists of 16 residues. CDR3: CASSLGGDPSYNEQFF. CDR3 in DNA: TGTGCCAGCAGCTTAGGCGGGGACCCCTCCTACAATGAGCAGTTCTTC.

The V gene is TRBV7-3, the J gene TRBJ2-3, with 11 bases aligning to TRBD2. Trimming removed 5 bases from V and 4 bases from J; junction bases left unmatched: 17. The CDR3 is made up of 19 amino acids. CDR1 SGHTA and CDR2 FQGTGA come from the germline V gene. CDR3 coding DNA: TGTGCCAGCAGCCAAGAGGCTAGCGGGAGGTTCGGCGTGTCAGATACGCAGTATTTT. Translation: CASSQEASGRFGVSDTQYF.

V is TRBV6-1 and J is TRBJ2-7; 10 bases fit TRBD2. The CDR3 is 14 residues long. Germline V gene sequence: CDR1 MNHNS, CDR2 SASEGT. V lost 6 bases, J lost 3 bases, and 5 bases stayed unmatched. The CDR3 DNA reads as TGTGCCAGCAGCTTAGCGGGAGGTAACTACGAGCAGTACTTC. This codes for CASSLAGGNYEQYF.

The chain recombines TRBV7-2 with TRBJ2-2; TRBD2 aligns across 9 bases. J gave up 6 bases and V 5 bases, and 13 bases lay outside the gene matches. The CDR3 runs 17 residues. CDR1 SGHTA and CDR2 FQGNSA come from the germline V gene. The CDR3 DNA follows: TGTGCCAGCAGCGAGGGAGGCGGGAGGGAGGGGGCCGGGGAGCTGTTTTTT. Its translation is CASSEGGGREGAGELFF.

This clonotype was seen only a few times. V and J are TRBV27 and TRBJ2-7, with TRBD2 identical over 7 bases. J gave up 3 bases and V 5 bases, and 7 bases lay outside the gene matches. This CDR3 region has 14 residues. Germline V gene lookup returns CDR1 MNHEY and CDR2 SMNVEV (reference sequence). Here the CDR3 reads CASSASGRDYEQYF. In DNA, the CDR3 is TGTGCCAGCAGTGCTAGCGGTCGAGACTACGAGCAGTACTTC.

This clonotype was picked up many times. The chain has TRBV7-8 and TRBJ2-7, with a weak D call TRBD1 (5 bases). The V end was cut by 1 base, the J end by 5 bases, with 6 bases between. The CDR3 has 12 residues. Germline loops: CDR1 SGHVS, CDR2 FQNEAQ. As DNA, the CDR3 is TGTGCCAGCAGCTTAGACAGGCACGAGCAGTACTTC. Protein: CASSLDRHEQYF.

A word on this clonotype: The junction does not match germline at one end; this may be a read error. The chain carries TRBV2 and TRBJ2-1, with D maybe TRBD2 (6 bases). The CDR3 consists of 13 residues. Germline CDR1 is SNHLY and CDR2 is FYNNEI. Here the CDR3 reads CSSTRDGHNEQFF. CDR3 DNA: TGTTCCAGCACGCGGGATGGTCACAATGAGCAGTTCTTC.

The chain has TRBV30 and TRBJ2-3; a weak D match, TRBD1 (5 bases). Germline lookup yields CDR1 GTSNPN and CDR2 SVGIG (reference sequence). V shed 6 bases and J shed 3 bases, with 22 bases lying between them. The CDR3 runs 16 residues. CDR3 sequence: CACRIWGSAVTDTQYF. CDR3 bases: TGTGCCTGTCGGATCTGGGGCAGCGCAGTGACAGATACGCAGTATTTT. The whole variable domain, remainder taken from reference TRBV30 and TRBJ2-3, is SQTIHQWPATLVQPVGSPLSLECTVEGTSNPNLYWYRQAAGRGLQLLFYSVGIGQISSEVPQNLSASRPQDRQFILSSKKLLLSDSGFYLCACRIWGSAVTDTQYFGPGTRLTVL.

This chain uses TRBV4-2 with TRBJ2-1, with D perhaps given as TRBD1 or TRBD2 (6 bases each). The CDR3 totals 15 residues. The germline gives CDR1 LGHNA, CDR2 YNFKEQ. Trimming stripped 0 bases from V and 8 bases from J, with 14 bases between. The CDR3 DNA follows: TGTGCCAGCAGCCAAGACCGAGGGGGGCAGGATGAGCAGTTCTTC. It is translated as CASSQDRGGQDEQFF.

The rearrangement joins TRBV19 to TRBJ1-5; 10 positions agree with TRBD1. Unmatched junction bases numbered 9, after V lost 4 bases and J lost 6 bases. From germline, CDR1 is LNHDA and CDR2 SQIVND (reference sequence). This CDR3 has 16 residues. The CDR3 reads CASSTIRQGAFQPQHF. The CDR3 region has the DNA TGTGCCAGTAGTACTATTCGACAGGGGGCTTTTCAGCCCCAGCATTTT.

This clonotype was counted only a few times. This chain connects TRBV4-1 to TRBJ1-5; weak D call: TRBD1 (6 bases). Germline lookup yields CDR1 MGHRA and CDR2 YSYEKL. V was trimmed by 1 base and J by 4 bases, leaving 11 bases between them. The CDR3 consists of 15 residues. The DNA for the CDR3 is TGCGCCAGCAGCCAAGCCGGACAGATGAATCAGCCCCAGCATTTT. Encoded protein: CASSQAGQMNQPQHF.

This clonotype was found many times. This sequence joins TRBV12-3 or TRBV12-4 and TRBJ2-5; 12 nucleotides line up with TRBD2. V was clipped by 4 bases and J by 1 base; unmatched bases: 4. The CDR3 is made up of 16 amino acids. CDR3 sequence: CASSSGLAGFQETQYF. CDR3 DNA: TGTGCCAGCAGTTCGGGACTAGCGGGTTTCCAAGAGACCCAGTACTTC.

This clonotype was recorded many times. The V and J genes are TRBV7-2 and TRBJ2-1, with 8 bases lining up with TRBD2. V lost 5 bases, J lost 4 bases, and 4 bases stayed unmatched. The CDR3 contains 14 residues. CDR1 and CDR2 from the germline V gene are SGHTA and FQGNSA. CDR3 DNA sequence: TGTGCCAGCAGCAATATAGCGGGATACAATGAGCAGTTCTTC. Translation gives CASSNIAGYNEQFF. Complete variable domain (other parts from reference TRBV7-2 and TRBJ2-1): GAGVSQSPSNKVTEKGKDVELRCDPISGHTALYWYRQSLGQGLEFLIYFQGNSAPDKSGLPSDRFSAERTGGSVSTLTIQRTQQEDSAVYLCASSNIAGYNEQFFGPGTRLTVL.

Many counts were recorded for this clonotype. The chain has TRBV11-2 and TRBJ2-1; 8 bases line up with TRBD1. After removal of 2 bases from V and 9 bases from J, the junction contained 9 bases not matched to a gene. Germline V gives CDR1 SGHAT, CDR2 FQNNGV. The CDR3 has 15 amino acids. CDR3 in amino acids: CASSLSRGLGSEQFF. The CDR3 DNA follows: TGTGCCAGCAGCTTATCCAGGGGGCTAGGTAGTGAGCAGTTCTTC.

This clonotype was counted ten times or more. The rearrangement joins TRBV14 to TRBJ2-7, with a possible D match to TRBD1 (6 bases). Deletions cut 0 bases from V and 13 bases from J, with 22 bases between. There are 15 residues in the CDR3. CDR1 is SGHDN and CDR2 is FVKESK in the germline V gene. CDR3 loop: CASSQEVGATSTAYF. The CDR3 nucleotides are TGTGCCAGCAGCCAAGAAGTGGGGGCGACCTCGACTGCATACTTC. The full variable domain, its missing parts supplied by reference TRBV14 and TRBJ2-7, is EAGVTQFPSHSVIEKGQTVTLRCDPISGHDNLYWYRRVMGKEIKFLLHFVKESKQDESGMPNNRFLAERTGGTYSTLKVQPAELEDSGVYFCASSQEVGATSTAYFGPGTRLTVT.

Ten or more counts support this clonotype. This chain links TRBV2 with TRBJ1-4, with 8 nucleotides matching TRBD1. CDR1 SNHLY and CDR2 FYNNEI come from the germline V gene. This CDR3 region has 15 residues. The V and J ends lost 8 bases and 8 bases, in that order; junction bases with no gene match: 13. The CDR3 DNA is TGTGCCAGCCAGAACGGCGGGACAGGTCTCGAAAAACTGTTTTTT. This translates into CASQNGGTGLEKLFF.

The sample holds many counts of this clonotype. This CDR3 is CASSPGRRVQNLMSMNTEAFF. DNA of the CDR3: TGTGCCAGCAGTCCAGGTCGTAGGGTTCAAAACTTGATGAGCATGAACACTGAAGCTTTCTTT. The chain combines TRBV6-1 with TRBJ1-1; D gene unclear. The germline V gene has CDR1 MNHNS and CDR2 SASEGT. The ends were cut back, 5 bases at V and 0 bases at J, with 31 bases in the middle. The CDR3 has 21 residues.